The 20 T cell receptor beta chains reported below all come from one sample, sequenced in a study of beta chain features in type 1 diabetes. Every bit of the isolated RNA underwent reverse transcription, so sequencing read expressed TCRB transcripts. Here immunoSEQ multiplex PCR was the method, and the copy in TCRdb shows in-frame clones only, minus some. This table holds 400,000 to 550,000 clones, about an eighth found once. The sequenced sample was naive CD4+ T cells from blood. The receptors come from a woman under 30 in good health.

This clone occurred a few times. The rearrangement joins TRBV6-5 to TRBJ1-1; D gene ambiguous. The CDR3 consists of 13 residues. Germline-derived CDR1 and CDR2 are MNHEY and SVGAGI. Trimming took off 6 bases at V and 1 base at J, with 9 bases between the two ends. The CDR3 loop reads CASRLQRNTEAFF. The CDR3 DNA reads TGTGCCAGCAGGCTCCAACGGAACACTGAAGCTTTCTTT.

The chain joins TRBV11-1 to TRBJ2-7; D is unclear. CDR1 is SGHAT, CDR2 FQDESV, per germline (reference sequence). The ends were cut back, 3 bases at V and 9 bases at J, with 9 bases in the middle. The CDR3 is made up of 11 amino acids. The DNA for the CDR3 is TGTGCCAGCAGCTTGGGAAATGCGCAGTACGTC. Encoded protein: CASSLGNAQYV.

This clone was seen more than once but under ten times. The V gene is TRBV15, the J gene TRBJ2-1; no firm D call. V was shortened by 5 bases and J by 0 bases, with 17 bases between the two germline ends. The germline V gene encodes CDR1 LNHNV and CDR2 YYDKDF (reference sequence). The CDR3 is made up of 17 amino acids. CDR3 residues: CATSFRRIGSSYNEQFF. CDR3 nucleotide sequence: TGTGCCACCAGCTTTCGAAGGATCGGAAGCTCCTACAATGAGCAGTTCTTC.

The CDR3 region is CASSLRQGTDTQYF. The CDR3 nucleotides are TGTGCCAGCAGCCTCCGACAGGGCACAGATACGCAGTATTTT. The chain uses TRBV13 and TRBJ2-3; weak D call: TRBD1 (6 bases). Germline V gives CDR1 PRHDT, CDR2 FYEKMQ (reference sequence). The CDR3 extends over 14 amino acids. The germline V and J ends were trimmed by 5 bases and 1 base, with 10 bases remaining between them.

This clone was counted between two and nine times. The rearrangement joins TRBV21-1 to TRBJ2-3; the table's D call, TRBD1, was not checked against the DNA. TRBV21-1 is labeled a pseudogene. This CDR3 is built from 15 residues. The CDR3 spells CASSKGRGLTDTQYF. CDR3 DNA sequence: TGTGCCAGCAGCAAAGGAAGGGGGCTAACAGATACGCAGTATTTT.

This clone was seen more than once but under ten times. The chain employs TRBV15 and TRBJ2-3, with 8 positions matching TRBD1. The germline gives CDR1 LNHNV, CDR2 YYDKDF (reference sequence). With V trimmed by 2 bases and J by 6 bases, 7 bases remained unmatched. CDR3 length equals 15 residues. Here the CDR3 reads CATSRSRGPADTQYF. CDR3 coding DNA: TGTGCCACCAGCAGAAGCAGGGGGCCAGCCGATACGCAGTATTTT.

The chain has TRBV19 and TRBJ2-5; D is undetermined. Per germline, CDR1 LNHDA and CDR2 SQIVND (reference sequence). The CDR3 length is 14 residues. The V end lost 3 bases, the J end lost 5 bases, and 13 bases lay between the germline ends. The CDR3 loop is CASSMTSKRETQYF. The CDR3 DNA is TGTGCCAGTAGTATGACATCTAAAAGGGAGACCCAGTACTTC.

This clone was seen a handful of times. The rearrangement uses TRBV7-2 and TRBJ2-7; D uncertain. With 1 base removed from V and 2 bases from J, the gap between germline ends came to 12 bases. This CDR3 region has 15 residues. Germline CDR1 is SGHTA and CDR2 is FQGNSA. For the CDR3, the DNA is TGTGCCAGCAGCTTAGGAAGCCAGGTCCCCTACGAGCAGTACTTC. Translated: CASSLGSQVPYEQYF.

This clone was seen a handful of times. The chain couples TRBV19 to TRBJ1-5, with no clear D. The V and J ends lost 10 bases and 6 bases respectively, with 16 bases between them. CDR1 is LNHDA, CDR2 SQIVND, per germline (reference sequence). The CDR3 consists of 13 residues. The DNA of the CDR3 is TGTGCCACCTCCAGGACCTGGAGTCAGCCCCAGCATTTT. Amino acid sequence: CATSRTWSQPQHF. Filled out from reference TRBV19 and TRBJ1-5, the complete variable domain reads DGGITQSPKYLFRKEGQNVTLSCEQNLNHDAMYWYRQDPGQGLRLIYYSQIVNDFQKGDIAEGYSVSREKKESFPLTVTSAQKNPTAFYLCATSRTWSQPQHFGDGTRLSIL.

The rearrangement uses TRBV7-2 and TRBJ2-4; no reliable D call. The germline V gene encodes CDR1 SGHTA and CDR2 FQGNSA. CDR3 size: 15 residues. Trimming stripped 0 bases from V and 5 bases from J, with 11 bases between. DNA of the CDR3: TGTGCCAGCAGCTTAGCTAGTCCGGGTGAAAACATTCAGTACTTC. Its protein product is CASSLASPGENIQYF.

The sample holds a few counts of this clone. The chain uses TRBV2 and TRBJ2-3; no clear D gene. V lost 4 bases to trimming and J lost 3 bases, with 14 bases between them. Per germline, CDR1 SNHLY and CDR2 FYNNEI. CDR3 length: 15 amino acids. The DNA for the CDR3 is TGTGCCAGCAGTGGGGAAGGGCTGAGGACAGATACGCAGTATTTT. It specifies CASSGEGLRTDTQYF. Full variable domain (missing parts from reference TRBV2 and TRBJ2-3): EPEVTQTPSHQVTQMGQEVILRCVPISNHLYFYWYRQILGQKVEFLVSFYNNEISEKSEIFDDQFSVERPDGSNFTLKIRSTKLEDSAMYFCASSGEGLRTDTQYFGPGTRLTVL.

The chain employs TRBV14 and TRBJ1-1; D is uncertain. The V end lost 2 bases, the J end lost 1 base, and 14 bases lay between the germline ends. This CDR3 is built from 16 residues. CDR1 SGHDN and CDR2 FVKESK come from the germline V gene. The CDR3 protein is CASSQLTGYRNTEAFF. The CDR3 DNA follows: TGTGCCAGCAGCCAACTCACGGGGTATCGGAACACTGAAGCTTTCTTT.

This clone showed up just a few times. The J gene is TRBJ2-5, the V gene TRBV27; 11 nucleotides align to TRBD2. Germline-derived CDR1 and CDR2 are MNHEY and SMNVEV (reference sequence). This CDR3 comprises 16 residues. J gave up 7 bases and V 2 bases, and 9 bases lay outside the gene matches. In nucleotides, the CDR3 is TGTGCCAGCAGTTTAGTCGGGACTAGCGGAGGAGGGACCCAGTACTTC. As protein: CASSLVGTSGGGTQYF.

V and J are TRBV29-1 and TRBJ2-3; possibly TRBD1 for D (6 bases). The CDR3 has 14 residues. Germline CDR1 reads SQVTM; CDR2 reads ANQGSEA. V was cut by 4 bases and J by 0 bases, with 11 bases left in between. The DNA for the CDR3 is TGCAGCGTTGTTGGGACAACAAGCACAGATACGCAGTATTTT. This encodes CSVVGTTSTDTQYF.

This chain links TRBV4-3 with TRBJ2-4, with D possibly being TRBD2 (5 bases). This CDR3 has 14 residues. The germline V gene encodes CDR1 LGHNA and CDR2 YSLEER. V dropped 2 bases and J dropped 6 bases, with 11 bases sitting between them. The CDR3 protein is CASSQTGVRNIQYF. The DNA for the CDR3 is TGCGCCAGCAGCCAAACCGGGGTGCGAAACATTCAGTACTTC.

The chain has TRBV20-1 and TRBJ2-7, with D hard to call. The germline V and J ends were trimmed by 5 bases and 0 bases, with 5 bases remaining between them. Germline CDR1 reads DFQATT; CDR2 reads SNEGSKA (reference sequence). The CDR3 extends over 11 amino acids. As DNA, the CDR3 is TGCAGTGCTGAACACTCCTACGAGCAGTACGTC. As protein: CSAEHSYEQYV.

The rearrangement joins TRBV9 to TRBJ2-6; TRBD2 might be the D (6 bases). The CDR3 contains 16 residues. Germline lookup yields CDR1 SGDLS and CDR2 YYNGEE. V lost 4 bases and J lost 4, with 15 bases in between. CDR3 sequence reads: CASSSRGRGGANVLTF. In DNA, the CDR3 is TGTGCCAGCAGCTCCCGTGGGCGGGGAGGGGCCAACGTCCTGACTTTC.

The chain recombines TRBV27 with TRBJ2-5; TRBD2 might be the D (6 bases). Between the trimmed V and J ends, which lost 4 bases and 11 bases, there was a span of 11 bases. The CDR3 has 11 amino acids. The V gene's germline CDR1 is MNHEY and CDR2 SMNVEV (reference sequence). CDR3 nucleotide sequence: TGTGCCAGCAGTTGGAGGGGAGCACAGTACTTC. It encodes CASSWRGAQYF.

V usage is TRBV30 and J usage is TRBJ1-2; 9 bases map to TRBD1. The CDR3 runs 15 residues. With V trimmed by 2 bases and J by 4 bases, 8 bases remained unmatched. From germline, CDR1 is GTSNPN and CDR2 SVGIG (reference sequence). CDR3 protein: CAWSPSRTGAYGYTF. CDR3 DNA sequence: TGTGCCTGGAGTCCCTCCCGGACAGGGGCCTATGGCTACACCTTC.

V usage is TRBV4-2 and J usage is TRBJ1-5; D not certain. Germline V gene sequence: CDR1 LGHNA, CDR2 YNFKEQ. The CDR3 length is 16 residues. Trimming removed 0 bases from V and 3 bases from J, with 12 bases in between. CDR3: CASSQDVGQFNQPQHF. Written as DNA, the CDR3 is TGTGCCAGCAGCCAAGACGTAGGGCAGTTCAATCAGCCCCAGCATTTT.